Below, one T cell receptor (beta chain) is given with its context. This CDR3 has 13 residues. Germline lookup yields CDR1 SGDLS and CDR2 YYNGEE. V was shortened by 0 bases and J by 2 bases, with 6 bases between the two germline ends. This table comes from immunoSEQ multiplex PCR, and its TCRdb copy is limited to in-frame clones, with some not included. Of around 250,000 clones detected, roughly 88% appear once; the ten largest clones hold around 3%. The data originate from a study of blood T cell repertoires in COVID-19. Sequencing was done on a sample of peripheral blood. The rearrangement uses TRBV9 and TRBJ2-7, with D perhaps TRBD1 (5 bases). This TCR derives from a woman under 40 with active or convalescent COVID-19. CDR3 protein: CASSVGQTYEQYF. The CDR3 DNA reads TGTGCCAGCAGCGTAGGACAGACCTACGAGCAGTACTTC.